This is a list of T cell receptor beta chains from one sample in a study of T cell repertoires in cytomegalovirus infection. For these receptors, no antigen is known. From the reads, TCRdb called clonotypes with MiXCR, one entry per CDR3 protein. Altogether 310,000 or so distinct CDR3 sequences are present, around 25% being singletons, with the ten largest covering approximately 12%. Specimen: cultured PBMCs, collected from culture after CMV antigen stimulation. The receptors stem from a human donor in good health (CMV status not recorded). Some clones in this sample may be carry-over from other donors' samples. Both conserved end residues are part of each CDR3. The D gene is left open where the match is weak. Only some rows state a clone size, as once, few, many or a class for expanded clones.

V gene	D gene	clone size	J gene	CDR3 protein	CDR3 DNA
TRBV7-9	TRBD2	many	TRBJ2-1	CASSPRLAGGPRQFF	TGTGCCAGCAGCCCCCGACTAGCGGGAGGGCCGAGGCAGTTCTTC
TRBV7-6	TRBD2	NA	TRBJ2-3	CASSVQAGAGTDTQYF	TGTGCCAGCAGCGTACAAGCGGGAGCCGGCACAGATACGCAGTATTTT
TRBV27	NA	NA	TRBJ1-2	CASRSRVTYGYTF	TGTGCCAGCAGGTCGAGAGTGACCTATGGCTACACCTTC
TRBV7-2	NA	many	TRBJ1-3	CASSRQGYSGNTIYF	TGTGCCAGCAGCCGTCAGGGTTACTCTGGAAACACCATATATTTT
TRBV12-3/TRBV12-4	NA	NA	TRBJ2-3	CASKGVGSTTDTQYF	TGTGCCAGCAAGGGTGTCGGGAGTACCACAGATACGCAGTATTTT
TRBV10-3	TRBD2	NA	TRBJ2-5	CAISDELAGEETQYF	TGTGCCATCAGTGATGAGCTAGCGGGAGAAGAGACCCAGTACTTC
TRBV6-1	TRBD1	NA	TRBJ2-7	CASSRTGGNYEQYF	TGTGCCAGCAGTAGGACAGGGGGTAACTACGAGCAGTACTTC
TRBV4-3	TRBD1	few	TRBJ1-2	CASSRRPRTGDYTF	TGCGCCAGCAGCCGTCGGCCGAGGACAGGAGACTACACCTTC
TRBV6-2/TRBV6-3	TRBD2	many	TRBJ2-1	CASGRGLAVSNEQFF	TGTGCCAGCGGAAGGGGACTAGCGGTATCCAATGAGCAGTTCTTC
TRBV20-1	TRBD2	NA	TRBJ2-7	CSAPKGRTSANYEQYF	TGCAGTGCTCCAAAGGGCAGGACTAGCGCCAACTACGAGCAGTACTTC
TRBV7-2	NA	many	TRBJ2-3	CASSPFTDTQYF	TGTGCCAGCAGCCCCTTCACAGATACGCAGTATTTT
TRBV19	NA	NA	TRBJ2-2	CASSIWAGLNTGELFF	TGTGCCAGTAGTATATGGGCGGGGCTGAACACCGGGGAGCTGTTTTTT
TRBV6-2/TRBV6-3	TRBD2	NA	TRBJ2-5	CASSYSTSGVETQYF	TGTGCCAGCAGTTACTCGACTAGCGGGGTAGAGACCCAGTACTTC
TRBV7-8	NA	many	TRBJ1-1	CASSLGHSNEAFF	TGTGCCAGCAGCTTAGGCCACAGCAACGAAGCTTTCTTT
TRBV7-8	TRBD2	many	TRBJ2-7	CASSLELVAGVGVYEQYF	TGTGCCAGCAGCTTAGAGTTGGTAGCGGGAGTTGGAGTATACGAGCAGTACTTC
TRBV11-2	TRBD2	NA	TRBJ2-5	CASSFRGGVRQTQYF	TGTGCCAGCAGCTTTCGGGGGGGGGTGAGACAGACCCAGTACTTC
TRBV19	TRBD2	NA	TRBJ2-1	CASRLAGGYNEQFF	TGTGCCAGTAGACTAGCGGGAGGTTACAATGAGCAGTTCTTC
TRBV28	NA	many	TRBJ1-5	CASSFMGIGNQPQHF	TGTGCCAGCAGTTTTATGGGAATAGGCAATCAGCCCCAGCATTTT
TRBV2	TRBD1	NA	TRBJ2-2	CASSEGQGAGELFF	TGTGCCAGCAGTGAAGGACAGGGGGCCGGGGAGCTGTTTTTT
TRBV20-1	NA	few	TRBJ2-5	CSARDPYDQETQYF	TGCAGTGCTAGAGATCCTTACGACCAAGAGACCCAGTACTTC
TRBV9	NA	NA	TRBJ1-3	CASSAPGGGNTIYF	TGTGCCAGCAGCGCCCCGGGGGGAGGAAACACCATATATTTT
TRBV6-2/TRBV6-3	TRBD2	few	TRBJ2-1	CASSYLAGVSSANEQFF	TGTGCCAGCAGTTACCTCGCGGGAGTTTCGAGCGCGAATGAGCAGTTCTTC
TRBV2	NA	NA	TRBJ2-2	CASNPPVGHQNTGELFF	TGTGCCAGCAATCCCCCGGTGGGACACCAAAACACCGGGGAGCTGTTTTTT
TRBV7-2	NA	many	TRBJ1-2	CASSLGPQGTF	TGTGCCAGCAGCTTAGGACCACAGGGCACCTTC
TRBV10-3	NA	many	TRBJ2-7	CAIRAREGVLRRDEQYF	TGTGCCATCAGGGCAAGAGAGGGAGTCCTCAGGAGGGACGAGCAGTACTTC
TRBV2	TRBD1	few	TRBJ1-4	CASRETGDVEKLFF	TGTGCCAGCAGGGAAACAGGGGATGTCGAAAAACTGTTTTTT
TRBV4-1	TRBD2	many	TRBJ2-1	CASSQEPGLAGGEQFF	TGCGCCAGCAGCCAAGAACCGGGACTAGCGGGAGGTGAGCAGTTCTTC
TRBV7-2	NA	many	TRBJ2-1	CASSYDPTYNEQFF	TGTGCCAGCAGCTATGACCCGACCTACAATGAGCAGTTCTTC
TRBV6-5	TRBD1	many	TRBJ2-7	CASRPGQGTNEQYF	TGTGCCAGCAGGCCGGGACAGGGAACCAACGAGCAGTACTTC
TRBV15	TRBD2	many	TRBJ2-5	CATSRDDMGLAGQETQYF	TGTGCCACCAGCAGAGATGATATGGGACTAGCGGGGCAAGAGACCCAGTACTTC
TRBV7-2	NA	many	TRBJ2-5	CASSVDTAGETQYF	TGTGCCAGCAGCGTCGACACGGCAGGAGAGACCCAGTACTTC
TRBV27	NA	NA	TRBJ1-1	CASSFSRGIHRGTEAFF	TGTGCCAGCAGTTTTAGTAGGGGCATCCACCGGGGCACTGAAGCTTTCTTT
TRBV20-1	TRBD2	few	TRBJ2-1	CSARGTSGRPDEQFF	TGCAGTGCTAGAGGGACTAGCGGGAGACCCGATGAGCAGTTCTTC
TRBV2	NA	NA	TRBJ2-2	CASSVNQGAGELFF	TGTGCCAGCAGTGTCAACCAGGGTGCCGGGGAGCTGTTTTTT
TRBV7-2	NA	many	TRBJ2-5	CASRIGETQYF	TGTGCCAGCAGGATAGGAGAGACCCAGTACTTC
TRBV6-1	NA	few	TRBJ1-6	CASSYTTGSNSPLHF	TGTGCCAGCAGTTATACAACAGGGTCCAATTCACCCCTCCACTTT
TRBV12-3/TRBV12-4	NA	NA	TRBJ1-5	CASSFWAASNQPQHF	TGTGCCAGCAGTTTTTGGGCAGCCTCCAATCAGCCCCAGCATTTT